The 16 T cell receptor beta chains presented below share a single source sample, sequenced in a study of blood T cell repertoires in COVID-19. Sequencing was performed with immunoSEQ multiplex PCR; in TCRdb, only in-frame clones are kept and a portion is missing. Found here are 310,000 or so clones, approximately 86% of them singletons; the top ten hold roughly a tenth. Sequenced material: peripheral blood. These TCRs come from a man aged 25-45 years with COVID-19, enrolled during active disease.

This clone was seen just once. The V call is TRBV7-8, the J call TRBJ1-5; the D is unclear. V lost 1 base, J lost 3 bases, and 10 bases lay in between. Germline V gives CDR1 SGHVS, CDR2 FQNEAQ. The CDR3 has 15 residues. The CDR3 loop is CASSLGGRYNQPQHF. CDR3 sequence (DNA): TGTGCCAGCAGCTTAGGAGGGCGGTACAATCAGCCCCAGCATTTT.

This CDR3 reads CASREANPVYGYTF. The CDR3 DNA reads as TGTGCCAGTAGGGAGGCAAACCCGGTCTATGGCTACACCTTC. The J gene is TRBJ1-2, the V gene TRBV19, with D hard to call. Looked up from germline, CDR1 is LNHDA and CDR2 is SQIVND (reference sequence). V lost 6 bases, J lost 4 bases, and 15 bases lay in between. There are 14 residues in the CDR3.

The J gene is TRBJ1-1, the V gene TRBV5-1; TRBD1 matches 8 bases. The V gene end was trimmed by 5 bases and the J gene end by 5 bases; junction bases not matched to a gene: 8. The CDR3 runs 14 residues. Germline V gene data show CDR1 as SGHRS and CDR2 as YFSETQ. The CDR3 DNA reads as TGCGCCAGCAGGCCCGACAGGGGAACTACTGAAGCTTTCTTT. Amino acids: CASRPDRGTTEAFF.

The rearrangement joins TRBV27 to TRBJ2-5; 9 bases are shared with TRBD2. CDR3 length equals 15 residues. Germline trimming cut 3 bases from V and 5 bases from J; bases unmatched to any gene: 7. CDR1 MNHEY and CDR2 SMNVEV come from the germline V gene (reference sequence). In DNA form, the CDR3 reads TGTGCCAGCAGTTTCTTAGCGGGGGTGTTGGAGACCCAGTACTTC. Its translation: CASSFLAGVLETQYF.

The rearrangement uses TRBV27 and TRBJ2-1, with a weak D call TRBD1 (5 bases). The CDR3 is 14 amino acids. Trimming removed 3 bases at V and 4 bases at J, with 10 bases between. Germline V gives CDR1 MNHEY, CDR2 SMNVEV (reference sequence). Written as DNA, the CDR3 is TGTGCCAGCAGTTTTGGCAGGGAATACAATGAGCAGTTCTTC. This translates into CASSFGREYNEQFF.

The chain combines TRBV2 with TRBJ1-4, with TRBD1 matching over 9 bases. The CDR3 totals 14 residues. From germline, CDR1 is SNHLY and CDR2 FYNNEI. The V gene end was trimmed by 8 bases and the J gene end by 8 bases; junction bases not matched to a gene: 9. The CDR3 spells CASREQGAGEKLFF. For the CDR3, the DNA is TGTGCCAGCCGCGAACAGGGGGCTGGGGAAAAACTGTTTTTT.

The chain is built from TRBV3-1 (or the pseudogene TRBV3-2) and TRBJ1-4, with TRBD1 matching over 7 bases. Trimming at V came to 5 bases and at J to 8 bases, leaving 8 bases not matched to a gene. This CDR3 spans 14 amino acids. Per the germline V gene, CDR1 is LGHDT and CDR2 is YNNKEL (reference sequence). For the CDR3, the DNA is TGTGCCAGCAGCTCGGGGGCAGGGGGGGAAAAACTGTTTTTT. This encodes CASSSGAGGEKLFF.

The chain joins TRBV5-6 to TRBJ2-7; 10 positions match TRBD2. Trimming at V came to 4 bases and at J to 0 bases, leaving 10 bases not matched to a gene. There are 17 residues in the CDR3. Looked up from germline, CDR1 is SGHDT and CDR2 is YYEEEE. In DNA, the CDR3 is TGTGCCAGCAGCCCGAGGGGTGGACTAGCGGACTCCTACGAGCAGTACTTC. The encoded protein is CASSPRGGLADSYEQYF.

The genes are TRBV5-1 and TRBJ2-1; maybe TRBD1 (6 bases). V was cut by 0 bases and J by 0 bases, with 10 bases left in between. Germline V lookup: CDR1 SGHRS, CDR2 YFSETQ. CDR3 length: 16 residues. CDR3 DNA: TGCGCCAGCAGCTTGGAGGGGGTATACTCCTACAATGAGCAGTTCTTC. This codes for CASSLEGVYSYNEQFF.

This clone was seen only once. The chain recombines TRBV18 with TRBJ1-1; 7 bases are shared with TRBD1. The CDR3 spans 15 residues. Germline V gene lookup returns CDR1 KGHSH and CDR2 LQKENI. J lost 3 bases, V lost 5 bases, and 9 bases had no gene match. The CDR3, as DNA: TGTGCCAGCTCATTGCACAGGGGAATCGACACTGAAGCTTTCTTT. Protein: CASSLHRGIDTEAFF.

V is TRBV25-1 and J is TRBJ1-2; D might be TRBD1 (5 bases). Germline CDR1 is MGHDK and CDR2 is SYGVNS. The CDR3 is 14 amino acids. V was trimmed by 6 bases and J by 2 bases, leaving 13 bases between them. This CDR3 reads CASSLQDTNYGYTF. The DNA for the CDR3 is TGTGCCAGCAGCTTACAGGACACCAACTATGGCTACACCTTC.

The rearrangement uses TRBV5-1 and TRBJ1-6, with D unclear. The germline V and J ends were trimmed by 1 base and 7 bases, with 9 bases remaining between them. The CDR3 is made up of 14 amino acids. CDR1 and CDR2 from the germline V gene are SGHRS and YFSETQ. CDR3 protein: CASSLLFRNSPLHF. The CDR3 bases are TGCGCCAGCAGCTTGTTGTTCAGGAATTCACCCCTCCACTTT. Based on the CDR3 plus reference TRBV5-1 and TRBJ1-6, the full variable domain is KAGVTQTPRYLIKTRGQQVTLSCSPISGHRSVSWYQQTPGQGLQFLFEYFSETQRNKGNFPGRFSGRQFSNSRSEMNVSTLELGDSALYLCASSLLFRNSPLHFGNGTRLTVT.

This chain links TRBV7-6 with TRBJ2-3, with TRBD1 matching 8 bases. V lost 4 bases, J lost 0 bases, and 15 bases stayed unmatched. The CDR3 totals 19 residues. Germline CDR1 SGHVS, CDR2 FNYEAQ. The CDR3 protein is CASSYNPGTGKTSTDTQYF. For the CDR3, the DNA is TGTGCCAGCAGCTATAATCCCGGGACAGGCAAGACTAGCACAGATACGCAGTATTTT.

The rearrangement links TRBV27 to TRBJ1-2; tentative D call: TRBD1 (6 bases). The CDR3 sequence is 14 residues long. V lost 8 bases, J lost 5 bases, and 18 bases lay in between. In germline, CDR1 is MNHEY, CDR2 SMNVEV (reference sequence). CDR3 loop: CASRRGAAAYGYTF. The CDR3 coding sequence is TGTGCCAGCCGCAGGGGCGCGGCCGCATATGGCTACACCTTC.

J is TRBJ2-1 and V is TRBV19; a possible D gene is TRBD2 (5 bases). Germline V gene data show CDR1 as LNHDA and CDR2 as SQIVND (reference sequence). This CDR3 is 15 amino acids long. With 7 bases removed from V and 5 bases from J, the gap between germline ends came to 18 bases. The chain's CDR3 is CASTIGTSGDNEQFF. CDR3 bases: TGTGCCAGTACCATAGGAACCTCCGGGGACAATGAGCAGTTCTTC.

The V and J genes are TRBV18 and TRBJ1-6; D gene uncertain. The germline V gene has CDR1 KGHSH and CDR2 LQKENI. The CDR3 is 17 amino acids. V lost 5 bases to trimming and J lost 7 bases, with 21 bases between them. For the CDR3, the DNA is TGTGCCAGCTCATCCCTCACTAGCCCGGATCCAAATTCACCCCTCCACTTT. This sequence encodes CASSSLTSPDPNSPLHF. The full variable domain, in which reference TRBV18 and TRBJ1-6 provide the parts outside the CDR3, is NAGVMQNPRHLVRRRGQEARLRCSPMKGHSHVYWYRQLPEEGLKFMVYLQKENIIDESGMPKERFSAEFPKEGPSILRIQQVVRGDSAAYFCASSSLTSPDPNSPLHFGNGTRLTVT.